This T cell receptor (beta chain) was sequenced during a study of blood T cell repertoires in COVID-19 (TCRdb year 2020). Some background on the complete study: Collaborator samples came from the United States, Italy and Spain and covered acute and convalescent phases of COVID-19. The material from the prospective study consisted of cDNA or gDNA derived from T cells, B-cell-depleted T cells, or PBMCs. The dataset comprised deeply sampled blood TCRbeta repertoires from subjects exposed to, actively infected with, or recovered from COVID-19. The repertoires were released in a freely available public database intended as a resource for research on the immune response to SARS-CoV-2. The samples were drawn from the first 160 participants of the ongoing ImmuneRACE study and from 950 to 1,500 subjects provided by 6 global collaborators. The sample metadata nearly always contained a de-identified subject ID, COVID-19 status, age in years and sex. Where HLA class I and class II types were available, the types were taken from metadata supplied by the sample provider, not from assay-based typing.

The immunoSEQ Assay, a bias-controlled multiplex PCR, was used to amplify TCRbeta CDR3 regions from genomic DNA. The authors processed their data as follows. Within the assay, amplification of reference gene primers was used to estimate how many nucleated cells each sample contained. Sequence reads were collapsed and filtered to measure the absolute abundance of every unique TCRbeta CDR3 rearrangement. Productive Simpson clonality was computed per sample as the square root of Simpson's diversity index over productive rearrangements. TCRdb retrieved this table from immuneACCESS and kept in-frame rearrangements only. Not all clones are present; in checked studies, unresolved V genes account for under half, and no reason is known for the remainder. The V and J calls and clone size are taken from that table; D and trimming were inferred from the DNA. The sample table records 250,000 to 300,000 clones; 84% of these occur just once. The top ten hold roughly 4% of the sample.

V is trimmed back by 2 bases and J by 5 bases, and the junction contains 9 bases that no gene match accounts for. CDR3 length: 16 amino acids, cysteine to phenylalanine. Left in the record is the CDR3 DNA by itself, 48 bases read in frame from the first base. Via the germline V gene, CDR1 is MNHEY and CDR2 SVGEGT. The paper's findings and limits, for the study overall: How much clinical and demographic metadata was included differed by source and by participant, and the metadata was provided uncurated.

Each collaborating institution followed its own protocols to collect whole blood in K2EDTA tubes. Collaborator samples were shipped for TCRbeta analysis as frozen whole blood, isolated PBMCs, or DNA extracted from either sample type. As regards this clone: Its antigen remains unidentified. Base qualities are not at hand, and no much larger clone is one base apart.

The receptor's source is a man in his 60s with acute or convalescent COVID-19. The sample consisted of peripheral blood. The rearrangement joined TRBV6-2 or TRBV6-3 to TRBJ1-1; 9 nucleotides in the junction match TRBD1. The sequenced DNA: TGTGCCAGCAGTTACACCATCGACAGGGGGGAAACTGAAGCTTTCTTT. Translated, it reads CASSYTIDRGETEAFF.